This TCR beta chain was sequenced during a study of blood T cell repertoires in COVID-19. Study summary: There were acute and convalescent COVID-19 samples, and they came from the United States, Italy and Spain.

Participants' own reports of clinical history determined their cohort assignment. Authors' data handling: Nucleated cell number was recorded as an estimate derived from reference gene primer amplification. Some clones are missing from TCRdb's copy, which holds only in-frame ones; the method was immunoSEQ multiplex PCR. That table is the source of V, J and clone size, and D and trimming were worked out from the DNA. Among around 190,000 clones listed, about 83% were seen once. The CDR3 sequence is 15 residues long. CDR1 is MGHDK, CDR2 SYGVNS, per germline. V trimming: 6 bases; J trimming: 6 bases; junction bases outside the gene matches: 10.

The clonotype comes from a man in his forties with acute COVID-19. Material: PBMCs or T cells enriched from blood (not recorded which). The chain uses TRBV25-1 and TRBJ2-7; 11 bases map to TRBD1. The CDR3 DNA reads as TGTGCCAGCAGCGCTACCGGGACAGGGGGTAGCGAGCAGTACTTC. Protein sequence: CASSATGTGGSEQYF.